These 22 T cell receptor beta chains were all obtained from the same sample, sequenced in a study of T cells in localized non-small cell lung cancer. TCRdb's table, derived via immunoSEQ multiplex PCR, lists solely in-frame clones and lacks some. Seen here are around 50,000 clones, roughly 89% observed once, and the top ten hold 5.2%. Sequencing used peripheral blood, obtained before any cancer treatment. The receptors were gathered from a woman aged 35 to 70 with stage I lung adenocarcinoma.

The chain employs TRBV11-1 and TRBJ1-3; possibly TRBD1 for D (5 bases). The CDR3 is made up of 14 amino acids. Germline V gene sequence: CDR1 SGHAT, CDR2 FQDESV (reference sequence). V lost 4 bases and J 2 bases, leaving 9 bases between the germline ends. The CDR3 DNA reads as TGTGCCAGCAGCTACGGGACTACTGGAAACACCATATATTTT. Translation gives CASSYGTTGNTIYF.

The chain is built from TRBV30 and TRBJ1-1; no reliable D call. CDR3 length equals 13 residues. V gave up 4 bases and J gave up 4 bases, with 13 bases separating them. CDR1 is GTSNPN, CDR2 SVGIG, per germline (reference sequence). CDR3 protein: CAWIPRRLTEAFF. CDR3 DNA: TGTGCCTGGATACCCCGAAGACTCACTGAAGCTTTCTTT.

The chain has TRBV7-8 and TRBJ2-3; 11 bases are shared with TRBD1. Germline V gives CDR1 SGHVS, CDR2 FQNEAQ. Trimming removed 1 base from V and 7 bases from J; junction bases left unmatched: 16. The CDR3 is 19 residues long. Here the CDR3 DNA reads TGTGCCAGCAGCTTAGTGCGAAATTGGTGGGGACAGGGGGTTCATACGCAGTATTTT. It codes for CASSLVRNWWGQGVHTQYF.

This rearrangement joins TRBV15 to TRBJ1-1; 8 nucleotides match TRBD1. Trimming at V came to 3 bases and at J to 0 bases, leaving 6 bases not matched to a gene. Germline values: CDR1 LNHNV, CDR2 YYDKDF (reference sequence). The CDR3 is 16 residues long. For the CDR3, the DNA is TGTGCCACCAGCAGTGAACCGGGACAGGTGAACACTGAAGCTTTCTTT. Translating it yields CATSSEPGQVNTEAFF.

J is TRBJ1-1 and V is TRBV7-8; D is unresolved. Trimming left V 3 bases short and J 2 bases short, with 19 bases between. The V gene's germline CDR1 is SGHVS and CDR2 FQNEAQ. CDR3 length: 17 amino acids. The CDR3 nucleotides are TGTGCCAGCAGCTTGCGGCCGGGGATGGGGAAAAACACTGAAGCTTTCTTT. Amino acid sequence: CASSLRPGMGKNTEAFF.

The chain uses TRBV11-2 and TRBJ1-1; D unclear. The CDR3 contains 13 residues. Trimming stripped 0 bases from V and 10 bases from J, with 12 bases between. The V gene's germline CDR1 is SGHAT and CDR2 FQNNGV. The DNA for the CDR3 is TGTGCCAGCAGCTTAGAATGGACCTCGCGAGCTTTCTTT. Amino acids: CASSLEWTSRAFF.

The chain couples TRBV11-3 to TRBJ1-3; D is perhaps TRBD1 (5 bases). Trimming shortened V by 5 bases and J by 0 bases, and 11 bases separated the two germline ends. Germline values: CDR1 SGHNT, CDR2 YENEEA. The CDR3 is 15 residues long. CDR3 amino acids: CASSGAGSSGNTIYF. CDR3 sequence (DNA): TGTGCCAGCAGCGGAGCAGGGAGCTCTGGAAACACCATATATTTT.

The chain has TRBV15 and TRBJ1-1; D might be TRBD1 (5 bases). The CDR3 length is 14 residues. From germline, CDR1 is LNHNV and CDR2 YYDKDF (reference sequence). V lost 4 bases and J lost 0, with 9 bases in between. In nucleotides, the CDR3 is TGTGCCACCAGCAAAGGGACCTTGAACACTGAAGCTTTCTTT. This gives the protein CATSKGTLNTEAFF.

The chain carries TRBV5-1 and TRBJ1-3; TRBD1 is a possible D gene (5 bases). Per the germline V gene, CDR1 is SGHRS and CDR2 is YFSETQ. CDR3 length equals 15 residues. V gave up 4 bases and J gave up 2 bases, with 13 bases separating them. The CDR3 sequence is CASSKGTGPGNTIYF. The CDR3 DNA sequence: TGCGCCAGCAGCAAAGGGACTGGACCTGGAAACACCATATATTTT.

This clone was seen once. The chain links TRBV7-2 to TRBJ2-3, with D possibly matching TRBD2 (6 bases). Germline V lookup: CDR1 SGHTA, CDR2 FQGNSA. This CDR3 has 13 amino acids. Trimming took off 4 bases at V and 8 bases at J, with 13 bases between the two ends. The CDR3 region has the DNA TGTGCCAGCAGCTCGGACGGCGGGATTACGCAGTATTTT. Its protein product is CASSSDGGITQYF.

The gene calls are TRBV5-1 and TRBJ2-7; D tentatively reads TRBD1 or TRBD2 (5 bases each). CDR1 and CDR2 from the germline V gene are SGHRS and YFSETQ. The CDR3 sequence is 14 residues long. With 4 bases removed from V and 4 bases from J, the gap between germline ends came to 15 bases. CDR3 amino acids: CASSPGPRNYEQYF. In DNA, the CDR3 is TGCGCCAGCAGCCCGGGACCAAGAAATTACGAGCAGTACTTC.

CDR3 DNA: TGTGCCAGCAGTGATCGGGTTGCAACTAATGAAAAACTGTTTTTT. Its translation is CASSDRVATNEKLFF. The chain joins TRBV6-4 to TRBJ1-4; D is uncertain. The CDR3 length is 15 residues. Germline V gene lookup returns CDR1 MRHNA and CDR2 SNTAGT. Deletions cut 3 bases from V and 0 bases from J, with 8 bases between.

The chain carries TRBV9 and TRBJ1-3; TRBD1 might be the D (5 bases). Germline V gene data show CDR1 as SGDLS and CDR2 as YYNGEE. The V end lost 2 bases, the J end lost 4 bases, and 10 bases lay between the germline ends. CDR3 length: 14 residues. The CDR3 sequence: CASSVQGYGNTIYF. The CDR3 nucleotides read TGTGCCAGCAGCGTCCAGGGCTACGGAAACACCATATATTTT.

V usage is TRBV6-6 and J usage is TRBJ2-5, with no clear D. Germline-derived CDR1 and CDR2 are MNHNY and SVGAGI (reference sequence). Trimming removed 7 bases from V and 1 base from J, with 10 bases in between. This CDR3 is built from 13 residues. CDR3 sequence reads: CASTGAAQETQYF. CDR3 bases: TGTGCCAGCACGGGCGCGGCCCAAGAGACCCAGTACTTC.

The chain uses TRBV2 and TRBJ2-3, with TRBD2 matching over 7 bases. V lost 7 bases to trimming and J lost 0 bases; unmatched junction nucleotides: 7. CDR1 and CDR2 from the germline V gene are SNHLY and FYNNEI. CDR3 length equals 15 residues. The CDR3 here is CASIGAGYSTDTQYF. CDR3 bases: TGTGCCAGCATCGGAGCGGGGTATAGCACAGATACGCAGTATTTT. Together with reference TRBV2 and TRBJ2-3, the CDR3 gives the full variable domain: EPEVTQTPSHQVTQMGQEVILRCVPISNHLYFYWYRQILGQKVEFLVSFYNNEISEKSEIFDDQFSVERPDGSNFTLKIRSTKLEDSAMYFCASIGAGYSTDTQYFGPGTRLTVL.

This clone was picked up one time. The gene calls are TRBV5-8 and TRBJ2-5, with 11 bases lining up with TRBD2. CDR3 length: 16 amino acids. Germline CDR1 reads SGHTS; CDR2 reads YDEGEE. Germline trimming cut 4 bases from V and 1 base from J; bases unmatched to any gene: 6. In DNA, the CDR3 is TGTGCCAGCAGCGGCGGGACTAGCGGTTTCCAAGAGACCCAGTACTTC. This gives the protein CASSGGTSGFQETQYF.

Comment on this clone: An end of the junction does not agree with germline; a read error may underlie this. This chain connects TRBV7-9 to TRBJ1-1; possibly TRBD1 for D (5 bases). This CDR3 is 13 amino acids long. Germline loops: CDR1 SEHNR, CDR2 FQNEAQ (reference sequence). As DNA, the CDR3 is TGTGCCGGCAGGGTGACTTCGAACACTGAAGCTTTCTTT. The encoded protein is CAGRVTSNTEAFF.

The gene calls are TRBV4-1 and TRBJ1-5, with D hard to call. V gave up 7 bases and J gave up 0 bases, with 16 bases separating them. The CDR3 has 16 residues. Germline CDR1 MGHRA, CDR2 YSYEKL. This chain's CDR3 is CASTPKGRDSNQPQHF. As DNA, the CDR3 is TGCGCCAGCACTCCCAAGGGCAGAGATAGCAATCAGCCCCAGCATTTT.

Only one count was recorded for this clone. This chain links TRBV5-4 with TRBJ1-4; 7 bases fit TRBD1. The CDR3 spans 17 residues. J lost 4 bases, V lost 1 base, and 10 bases had no gene match. Per the germline V gene, CDR1 is SGHNT and CDR2 is YYREEE (reference sequence). The CDR3 spells CASSLYKGGGGNEKLFF. Here the CDR3 DNA reads TGTGCCAGCAGCTTGTATAAAGGGGGCGGCGGTAATGAAAAACTGTTTTTT.

V usage is TRBV9 and J usage is TRBJ2-2, with a tentative D call TRBD1 (6 bases). Between the trimmed V and J ends, which lost 3 bases and 6 bases, there was a span of 6 bases. The CDR3 runs 12 residues. Germline assignment: CDR1 SGDLS and CDR2 YYNGEE. For the CDR3, the DNA is TGTGCCAGCAGCGCAGGGGCCGGGGAGCTGTTTTTT. Translating gives CASSAGAGELFF.

This clone occurred once. The J gene is TRBJ1-2, the V gene TRBV6-5; weak D call: TRBD1 (5 bases). Germline V gene lookup returns CDR1 MNHEY and CDR2 SVGAGI. With 0 bases removed from V and 8 bases from J, the gap between germline ends came to 10 bases. This CDR3 contains 13 residues. Here the CDR3 DNA reads TGTGCCAGCAGTTACTCCTTCAGGGACGGCTACACCTTC. Translating gives CASSYSFRDGYTF.

This rearrangement joins TRBV4-3 to TRBJ1-1; 8 nucleotides agree with TRBD1. J was trimmed by 3 bases and V by 5 bases; bases with no gene match: 5. The CDR3 sequence is 14 residues long. The germline CDR1 and CDR2 sequences are LGHNA and YSLEER. CDR3 sequence: CASSSTGADTEAFF. DNA for the CDR3: TGCGCCAGCAGCTCGACAGGGGCCGACACTGAAGCTTTCTTT.